This TCR beta chain was documented in a study of CD8+CD57+ T cells in acquired aplastic anemia. General study results and limits: No significant difference in CD8+ Simpson's diversity was found between patients and controls.

Genomic DNA served as template for TCR beta VDJ and CDR3 profiling. TCRdb recomputed calls from the reads with MiXCR, one row per CDR3 protein. The sample carries fewer than 250,000 distinct CDR3 sequences, around half recorded once. Germline V gives CDR1 SGHVS, CDR2 FNYEAQ. Germline trimming cut 4 bases from V and 4 bases from J; bases unmatched to any gene: 5. There are 15 residues in the CDR3. Before being chosen for sequencing, patients had shown CD8+CD57+ cell expansion by flow cytometry. About this clonotype itself: Its specificity is not known.

The chain joins TRBV7-6 to TRBJ2-1; TRBD1 aligns across 9 bases. The sample consisted of sorted CD4+, CD8+, or CD8+CD57+ T cells (not recorded which) from PBMCs. The receptor was isolated from a human donor with aplastic anemia. The CDR3 bases are TGTGCCAGCAGCTCGCGGACAGGGGAATACAATGAGCAGTTCTTC. Amino acid sequence: CASSSRTGEYNEQFF.